This TCR beta chain appears in the sequencing data of a study of glioma-infiltrating T cells after dendritic cell vaccination. This sample's time point: after dendritic cell vaccination, including at tumor progression/relapse. This CDR3 has 15 amino acids. V lost 5 bases and J 1 base, leaving 11 bases between the germline ends. Germline V gene sequence: CDR1 SGHNT, CDR2 YENEEA. Clones were sequenced by immunoSEQ multiplex PCR, and TCRdb holds only the in-frame ones, with some missing. The sample gives more than 95,000 clones, around 90% of which show up once; approximately 2.7% is in the top ten. This TCR was recovered from a human donor with glioblastoma. The gene calls are TRBV11-3 and TRBJ2-2, with D unclear. This specimen consisted of blood, obtained after dendritic cell vaccination. The CDR3 DNA reads as TGTGCCAGCAGCGCGGAAACCTTGAACACCGGGGAGCTGTTTTTT. Encoded protein: CASSAETLNTGELFF.